This T cell receptor (beta chain) was observed in a study of cytomegalovirus exposure and HLA in healthy donors. Study context: Genotyping showed roughly 86% of approximately 430 donors falling in the Caucasian-associated ancestry cluster.

Concerning this clone: Its target is unknown.

Germline V gene data show CDR1 as MDHEN and CDR2 as SYDVKM. The CDR3 extends over 16 amino acids. Trimming shortened V by 0 bases and J by 4 bases, and 10 bases separated the two germline ends. General study findings and limits: It was confirmed in vitro that a few of the CMV-associated chains were specific for CMV antigens. In a later analysis, donors in an Asian-associated ancestry cluster reportedly had fewer N-insertions in productive TCRs than the cohort mean. Segments of the TCR beta V type were, in most cases, productive about 87% or about 30% of the time in an earlier analysis.

The PCR made use of 60 Vbeta and 13 Jbeta primers. Generated by immunoSEQ multiplex PCR, the TCRdb table keeps only in-frame clones and is missing some. The repertoire holds about 21,000 clones, around 77% seen once, with roughly 7.1% in the top ten. Material: PBMCs. V is TRBV28 and J is TRBJ2-6; D is unclear. The source of this sequence is a man between 60 and 75 years old in good health and CMV-seronegative. This chain's CDR3 is CASSLWTAGGANVLTF. Here the CDR3 DNA reads TGTGCCAGCAGTTTATGGACCGCCGGGGGGGCCAACGTCCTGACTTTC.